The next 16 T cell receptor beta chains were all read from a single sample in a study of shared clonotypes between healthy human individuals. Method: immunoSEQ multiplex PCR; TCRdb's copy keeps in-frame clones and lacks some. The sample has about 380,000 clones; about 97% are singletons. Sequencing was performed on memory CD8+ T cells sorted from blood. Subset meaning: CD45RO+ cells pooled with CCR7-negative TemRA cells. These receptors all come from a young man in good health.

The chain links TRBV5-5 to TRBJ2-2; TRBD2 matches at 10 bases. Germline values: CDR1 SGHKS, CDR2 YYEKEE (reference sequence). V lost 2 bases, J lost 4 bases, and 17 bases stayed unmatched. The CDR3 runs to 20 residues. The CDR3 sequence is CASSLREASGSRGGTGELFF. The CDR3 region has the DNA TGTGCCAGCAGCTTACGTGAAGCTAGCGGGAGTAGGGGAGGCACCGGGGAGCTGTTTTTT.

The rearrangement joins TRBV7-9 to TRBJ2-3; D may be TRBD1 or TRBD2 (6 bases each). CDR1 SEHNR and CDR2 FQNEAQ come from the germline V gene (reference sequence). CDR3 length: 14 residues. V was shortened by 3 bases and J by 3 bases, with 10 bases between the two germline ends. CDR3 residues: CASSLRGETDTQYF. CDR3 bases: TGTGCCAGCAGCTTGAGGGGGGAGACAGATACGCAGTATTTT. Using reference TRBV7-9 and TRBJ2-3 for the parts outside the CDR3, the full variable domain is DTGVSQNPRHKITKRGQNVTFRCDPISEHNRLYWYRQTLGQGPEFLTYFQNEAQLEKSRLLSDRFSAERPKGSFSTLEIQRTEQGDSAMYLCASSLRGETDTQYFGPGTRLTVL.

Turning to this clone: The same CDR3 arises from other DNA sequences in this sample as well. The chain employs TRBV27 and TRBJ1-1; the D is unclear. Germline V gives CDR1 MNHEY, CDR2 SMNVEV (reference sequence). Trimming cost V 3 bases and J 4 bases, with 3 bases left between them. The CDR3 totals 11 residues. The CDR3 sequence is CASSFGTEAFF. The CDR3 DNA is TGTGCCAGCAGTTTTGGCACTGAAGCTTTCTTT.

The chain recombines TRBV4-1 with TRBJ1-3; D remains unclear. Germline V gives CDR1 MGHRA, CDR2 YSYEKL. The CDR3 is made up of 18 amino acids. Trimming pared 0 bases from V and 0 bases from J, leaving 15 bases between. CDR3 sequence: CASSQDPFRRDSGNTIYF. DNA for the CDR3: TGCGCCAGCAGCCAAGATCCCTTCAGACGGGACTCTGGAAACACCATATATTTT.

V usage is TRBV6-5 and J usage is TRBJ2-5; 7 nucleotides line up with TRBD2. This CDR3 is built from 13 residues. Germline assignment: CDR1 MNHEY and CDR2 SVGAGI. With V trimmed by 7 bases and J by 4 bases, 6 bases remained unmatched. CDR3 region: CASTIVAGETQYF. The CDR3 DNA follows: TGTGCCAGCACCATCGTAGCGGGAGAGACCCAGTACTTC.

The V and J genes are TRBV5-1 and TRBJ2-3, with 7 bases that match TRBD2. Germline CDR1 reads SGHRS; CDR2 reads YFSETQ. V shed 0 bases, J shed 4 bases, and the junction held 5 bases outside the gene matches. The CDR3 covers 15 residues. The CDR3 bases are TGCGCCAGCAGCTTGGGGGGGAGGGCCCCAGATACGCAGTATTTT. This codes for CASSLGGRAPDTQYF.

This chain uses TRBV9 with TRBJ2-3; no clear D. Trimming shortened V by 0 bases and J by 5 bases, and 7 bases separated the two germline ends. CDR1 SGDLS and CDR2 YYNGEE come from the germline V gene. CDR3 length equals 13 residues. The DNA for the CDR3 is TGTGCCAGCAGCGTAGGTGGGGAAGATACGCAGTATTTT. Amino acid sequence: CASSVGGEDTQYF.

The V gene is TRBV9, the J gene TRBJ2-5; no clear D gene. Trimming took 3 bases from V and 0 from J, leaving 6 bases between them. Germline values: CDR1 SGDLS, CDR2 YYNGEE. The CDR3 is 13 residues long. The CDR3 region is CASSEGHQETQYF. CDR3 bases: TGTGCCAGCAGCGAAGGGCACCAAGAGACCCAGTACTTC.

The chain has TRBV7-7 and TRBJ2-2; 16 bases are shared with TRBD2. Germline V gene lookup returns CDR1 SSHAT and CDR2 FNYEAQ (reference sequence). The CDR3 runs to 19 residues. The CDR3, as DNA: TGTGCTAGCGGCCGATCGGGACTAGCGGGAGGGCGAGGGACCGGGGAGCTGTTTTTT. As protein: CASGRSGLAGGRGTGELFF.

This clone was observed a single time. The rearrangement links TRBV4-1 to TRBJ2-3, with D unresolved. Germline CDR1 MGHRA, CDR2 YSYEKL. The V gene lost 1 base and the J gene lost 1 base, with 9 bases spanning the gap. The CDR3 runs to 15 residues. CDR3 nucleotide sequence: TGCGCCAGCAGCCAAGTCGGTCCGGGCACAGATACGCAGTATTTT. It is translated as CASSQVGPGTDTQYF.

V usage is TRBV7-3 and J usage is TRBJ2-1, with no clear D. This CDR3 is 13 amino acids long. V gave up 5 bases and J gave up 0 bases, with 5 bases separating them. CDR1 and CDR2 from the germline V gene are SGHTA and FQGTGA. The CDR3 bases are TGTGCCAGCAGCCTCAGCTCCTACAATGAGCAGTTCTTC. Encoded protein: CASSLSSYNEQFF. The full variable domain, its missing parts supplied by reference TRBV7-3 and TRBJ2-1, is GAGVSQTPSNKVTEKGKYVELRCDPISGHTALYWYRQSLGQGPEFLIYFQGTGAADDSGLPNDRFFAVRPEGSVSTLKIQRTERGDSAVYLCASSLSSYNEQFFGPGTRLTVL.

The rearrangement uses TRBV29-1 and TRBJ2-7, with TRBD2 identical over 8 bases. The junction had 12 bases not matched to a gene; V was cut back by 1 base and J by 4 bases. The CDR3 has 16 amino acids. Germline V gene data show CDR1 as SQVTM and CDR2 as ANQGSEA. CDR3: CSVEGSTSGPDYEQYF. In DNA, the CDR3 is TGCAGCGTTGAAGGGAGTACTAGCGGACCTGATTACGAGCAGTACTTC.

This chain connects TRBV7-3 to TRBJ1-1; D may be TRBD1 (5 bases). Germline values: CDR1 SGHTA, CDR2 FQGTGA. The V and J ends lost 6 bases and 1 base respectively, with 12 bases between them. The CDR3 consists of 14 residues. CDR3 residues: CASRDTQGNTEAFF. The CDR3 region has the DNA TGTGCCAGCAGGGACACCCAGGGGAACACTGAAGCTTTCTTT.

The CDR3 reads CASSFVGQGGNEQYF. CDR3 sequence (DNA): TGTGCCAGCAGCTTTGTGGGACAGGGGGGTAACGAGCAGTACTTC. The rearrangement links TRBV7-9 to TRBJ2-7, with TRBD1 matching 11 bases. The CDR3 runs to 15 residues. The J segment lost 5 bases and the V segment lost 3 bases, leaving 6 bases of the junction unmatched. Germline V gives CDR1 SEHNR, CDR2 FQNEAQ (reference sequence).

To note about this clone: The same CDR3 can be traced to other DNA sequences in this sample. The chain is built from TRBV19 and TRBJ2-7, with TRBD2 as a possible D gene (7 bases). The ends were cut back, 3 bases at V and 2 bases at J, with 11 bases in the middle. Germline CDR1 LNHDA, CDR2 SQIVND (reference sequence). CDR3 size: 14 residues. The CDR3 nucleotides read TGTGCCAGTAGTATCGGCGGGGGCCCCTACGAGCAGTACTTC. Protein product: CASSIGGGPYEQYF. Full variable domain (missing parts from reference TRBV19 and TRBJ2-7): DGGITQSPKYLFRKEGQNVTLSCEQNLNHDAMYWYRQDPGQGLRLIYYSQIVNDFQKGDIAEGYSVSREKKESFPLTVTSAQKNPTAFYLCASSIGGGPYEQYFGPGTRLTVT.

The CDR3 spells CSVEELGQGPGNTIYF. The CDR3 region has the DNA TGCAGCGTTGAAGAATTGGGACAGGGGCCTGGAAACACCATATATTTT. The chain combines TRBV29-1 with TRBJ1-3; 10 bases map to TRBD1. The V gene end was trimmed by 0 bases and the J gene end by 2 bases; junction bases not matched to a gene: 4. CDR1 and CDR2 (germline): SQVTM, ANQGSEA. CDR3 length: 16 amino acids.